These 19 T cell receptor beta chains share one sample of origin, sequenced in a study of monozygotic twins with inflammatory bowel disease (dated by TCRdb to between 2017 and 2020). The method behind the library was 5' RACE. The run used an Illumina HiSeq 2500. Once TCRdb had reprocessed the reads, it stored one entry per CDR3 protein sequence and supplied no DNA. The table of this sample itemizes under 150,000 distinct CDR3 sequences. The ten largest clones add up to under 2.5% of the sample. The sequencing sample was made of blood. The receptor source for this set is a human donor with ulcerative colitis or Crohn's disease, or a healthy co-twin of an affected twin (not recorded which).

The chain carries TRBV5-1 and TRBJ2-7; TCRdb designates TRBD1, a call that cannot be tested without DNA. This CDR3 has 14 residues. Looked up from germline, CDR1 is SGHRS and CDR2 is YFSETQ. The CDR3: CASSLVPGGYEQYF. Full variable domain (rest looked up from reference TRBV5-1 and TRBJ2-7): KAGVTQTPRYLIKTRGQQVTLSCSPISGHRSVSWYQQTPGQGLQFLFEYFSETQRNKGNFPGRFSGRQFSNSRSEMNVSTLELGDSALYLCASSLVPGGYEQYFGPGTRLTVT.

The chain carries TRBV20-1 and TRBJ2-7; TCRdb indicates TRBD1, and absent DNA this call remains unverified. This CDR3 has 18 residues. Germline V gene lookup returns CDR1 DFQATT and CDR2 SNEGSKA (reference sequence). The CDR3 loop reads CSARDPQRGGPVSYEQYF.

The chain links TRBV3-1 to TRBJ2-1. This CDR3 region has 13 residues. Per germline, CDR1 LGHDT and CDR2 YNNKEL (reference sequence). CDR3 in amino acids: CATALSSYNEQFF.

The CDR3 reads CSARDRVNPSNQPQHF. The gene calls are TRBV20-1 and TRBJ1-5; without DNA, the TCRdb call of TRBD1 cannot be checked. CDR3 length equals 16 residues. In germline, CDR1 is DFQATT, CDR2 SNEGSKA (reference sequence).

The chain carries TRBV3-1 and TRBJ2-5; TCRdb selects TRBD2, and the lack of DNA leaves this call unchecked. CDR3 length: 15 residues. Germline assignment: CDR1 LGHDT and CDR2 YNNKEL (reference sequence). The CDR3 here is CASSPWTSDQETQYF.

J is TRBJ1-4 and V is TRBV12-3 or TRBV12-4; TCRdb picks TRBD1, but there is no DNA to check that call. CDR3 length: 14 residues. The CDR3 here is CASSRYRNNEKLFF.

J is TRBJ2-3 and V is TRBV7-2; TCRdb's assignment of TRBD2 cannot be checked, as there is no DNA. The CDR3 is 15 residues long. Germline V gene sequence: CDR1 SGHTA, CDR2 FQGNSA. The CDR3 protein is CASSYRPLLGDTQYF.

The chain employs TRBV9 and TRBJ1-6; no DNA is available, so the TRBD1 call from TCRdb remains unchecked. The germline V gene encodes CDR1 SGDLS and CDR2 YYNGEE. CDR3 length: 15 residues. CDR3: CASSAPGQGASPLHF.

V is TRBV4-3 and J is TRBJ2-1. CDR3 length: 13 residues. Germline CDR1 reads LGHNA; CDR2 reads YSLEER. This chain's CDR3 is CASSQDGEPEQFF.

The genes are TRBV3-1 and TRBJ2-7. Per germline, CDR1 LGHDT and CDR2 YNNKEL (reference sequence). The CDR3 extends over 15 amino acids. The CDR3 loop reads CASSQDLAGPYEQYF.

V and J are TRBV5-1 and TRBJ1-6; checking the TCRdb D call of TRBD1 is not possible without DNA. Germline CDR1 and CDR2: SGHRS and YFSETQ. The CDR3 is 16 residues long. The CDR3: CASRDARDRKNSPLHF.

Its frequency marks this clonotype as medium-sized. V usage is TRBV29-1 and J usage is TRBJ2-1. This CDR3 has 12 amino acids. The V gene's germline CDR1 is SQVTM and CDR2 ANQGSEA. The CDR3 spells CSVFSSYNEQFF.

The chain couples TRBV19 to TRBJ1-5; TCRdb's D gene call, TRBD1, goes unchecked for lack of DNA. CDR3 length: 16 amino acids. Germline V CDR1 and CDR2: LNHDA, SQIVND (reference sequence). The CDR3 here is CASSESRDRTNQPQHF.

V and J are TRBV11-2 and TRBJ2-5; TCRdb gives TRBD1 as the D gene, but with no DNA this cannot be confirmed. This CDR3 region has 14 residues. Germline CDR1 reads SGHAT; CDR2 reads FQNNGV. CDR3 sequence reads: CASSPWGGQETQYF.

The rearrangement uses TRBV20-1 and TRBJ2-3. Germline V gives CDR1 DFQATT, CDR2 SNEGSKA (reference sequence). CDR3 size: 14 residues. CDR3 in amino acids: CSARDRNIADTQYF.

The V call is TRBV11-2, the J call TRBJ2-7; TCRdb proposes TRBD1, but this gene call is untestable without DNA. Germline CDR1 and CDR2: SGHAT and FQNNGV. The CDR3 covers 14 residues. This CDR3 reads CASSLAQVSYEQYF.

The rearrangement joins TRBV20-1 to TRBJ1-1. The germline V gene encodes CDR1 DFQATT and CDR2 SNEGSKA (reference sequence). The CDR3 contains 14 residues. CDR3 protein: CSASPESPIRGAFF.

The CDR3 is CAITGQGRDYGYTF. This chain joins TRBV10-3 and TRBJ1-2; TCRdb selects TRBD1, and the lack of DNA leaves this call unchecked. CDR3 size: 14 residues. Germline loops: CDR1 ENHRY, CDR2 SYGVKD.

The chain links TRBV20-1 to TRBJ1-2; TCRdb picks TRBD1, but there is no DNA to check that call. Germline loops: CDR1 DFQATT, CDR2 SNEGSKA (reference sequence). This CDR3 is built from 18 residues. The CDR3 sequence: CSADRSGTGGASNYGYTF.